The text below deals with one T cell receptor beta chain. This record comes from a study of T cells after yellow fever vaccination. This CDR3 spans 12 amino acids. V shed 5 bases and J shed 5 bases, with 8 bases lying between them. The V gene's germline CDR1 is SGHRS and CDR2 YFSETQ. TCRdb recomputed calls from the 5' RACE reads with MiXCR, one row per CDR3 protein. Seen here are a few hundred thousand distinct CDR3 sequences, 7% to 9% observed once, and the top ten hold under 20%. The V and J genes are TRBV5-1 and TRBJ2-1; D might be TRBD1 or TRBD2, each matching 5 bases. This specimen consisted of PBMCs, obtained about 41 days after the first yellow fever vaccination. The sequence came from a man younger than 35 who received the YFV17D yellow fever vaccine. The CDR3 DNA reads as TGCGCCAGCAGACTGGGGGACAATGAGCAGTTCTTC. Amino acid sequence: CASRLGDNEQFF.